Listed here are 7 T cell receptor beta chains from one sample, sequenced in a study of T-cell reconstitution after alpha-beta-depleted transplantation in children. Preparing the TCRbeta library involved the use of unique molecular identifiers. In TCRdb, the PCR reads were re-called with MiXCR into one record per CDR3 protein. The sample yields about 540,000 distinct CDR3 sequences, around 20% seen once. The starting material was PBMCs from the stem cell graft donor, obtained from the stem cell graft. The receptors here all came from a human donor who donated a stem cell graft to a child with acute lymphoblastic leukemia.

This clonotype was seen more than once but under ten times. This chain joins TRBV20-1 and TRBJ2-1, with 10 bases that match TRBD2. Per germline, CDR1 DFQATT and CDR2 SNEGSKA (reference sequence). The CDR3 is 18 amino acids. Trimming at V came to 3 bases and at J to 0 bases, leaving 11 bases not matched to a gene. CDR3 DNA: TGCAGTGCTAGGGGGGGGACTAGCGATTGGAGCTCCTACAATGAGCAGTTCTTC. It specifies CSARGGTSDWSSYNEQFF.

In this sample, this clonotype turned up a few times. CDR3 nucleotide sequence: TGTGCCAGCAGCTCCAGACAGGGTACGACTGAAGCTTTCTTT. It yields the protein CASSSRQGTTEAFF. V is TRBV7-6 and J is TRBJ1-1; TRBD1 aligns across 7 bases. J gave up 5 bases and V 4 bases, and 7 bases lay outside the gene matches. The CDR3 totals 14 residues. From germline, CDR1 is SGHVS and CDR2 FNYEAQ.

This clonotype appeared a few times. The rearrangement joins TRBV12-3 or TRBV12-4 to TRBJ1-1; perhaps TRBD1 as D (5 bases). V dropped 6 bases and J dropped 6 bases, with 14 bases sitting between them. The CDR3 runs to 13 residues. CDR3 nucleotide sequence: TGTGCCAGCAGGCTACAGGAGAGGCCTGAAGCTTTCTTT. Its translation: CASRLQERPEAFF.

The chain joins TRBV14 to TRBJ2-3; TRBD2 aligns across 15 bases. CDR1 SGHDN and CDR2 FVKESK come from the germline V gene. With 5 bases clipped from V and 5 bases from J, the junction kept 11 bases outside the gene matches. This CDR3 spans 18 amino acids. CDR3 loop: CASSDTRTGLAGGDTQYF. CDR3 bases: TGTGCCAGCAGCGATACTCGGACGGGACTAGCGGGAGGAGATACGCAGTATTTT.

At least ten counts were recorded for this clonotype. The rearrangement links TRBV29-1 to TRBJ2-6; D ambiguous. The V end lost 4 bases, the J end lost 1 base, and 5 bases lay between the germline ends. The germline V gene encodes CDR1 SQVTM and CDR2 ANQGSEA. The CDR3 spans 13 residues. The CDR3 loop is CSVAKSGANVLTF. In DNA, the CDR3 is TGCAGCGTTGCGAAATCTGGGGCCAACGTCCTGACTTTC.

The chain employs TRBV12-3 or TRBV12-4 and TRBJ2-2, with D perhaps being TRBD1 or TRBD2 (6 bases each). The germline V and J ends were trimmed by 6 bases and 9 bases, with 20 bases remaining between them. The CDR3 extends over 15 amino acids. The CDR3 DNA reads TGTGCCAGCAGCCGTCCGGGACCTGGGGGGCGGGAGCTGTTTTTT. The encoded protein is CASSRPGPGGRELFF.

The table lists this clonotype with a few counts. V gene TRBV12-3 or TRBV12-4 combines with J gene TRBJ1-1; TRBD1 aligns across 7 bases. The V gene end was trimmed by 6 bases and the J gene end by 4 bases; junction bases not matched to a gene: 5. This CDR3 region has 13 residues. The CDR3 DNA is TGTGCCAGCAGATCACAGGGGAGCACTGAAGCTTTCTTT. It encodes CASRSQGSTEAFF.